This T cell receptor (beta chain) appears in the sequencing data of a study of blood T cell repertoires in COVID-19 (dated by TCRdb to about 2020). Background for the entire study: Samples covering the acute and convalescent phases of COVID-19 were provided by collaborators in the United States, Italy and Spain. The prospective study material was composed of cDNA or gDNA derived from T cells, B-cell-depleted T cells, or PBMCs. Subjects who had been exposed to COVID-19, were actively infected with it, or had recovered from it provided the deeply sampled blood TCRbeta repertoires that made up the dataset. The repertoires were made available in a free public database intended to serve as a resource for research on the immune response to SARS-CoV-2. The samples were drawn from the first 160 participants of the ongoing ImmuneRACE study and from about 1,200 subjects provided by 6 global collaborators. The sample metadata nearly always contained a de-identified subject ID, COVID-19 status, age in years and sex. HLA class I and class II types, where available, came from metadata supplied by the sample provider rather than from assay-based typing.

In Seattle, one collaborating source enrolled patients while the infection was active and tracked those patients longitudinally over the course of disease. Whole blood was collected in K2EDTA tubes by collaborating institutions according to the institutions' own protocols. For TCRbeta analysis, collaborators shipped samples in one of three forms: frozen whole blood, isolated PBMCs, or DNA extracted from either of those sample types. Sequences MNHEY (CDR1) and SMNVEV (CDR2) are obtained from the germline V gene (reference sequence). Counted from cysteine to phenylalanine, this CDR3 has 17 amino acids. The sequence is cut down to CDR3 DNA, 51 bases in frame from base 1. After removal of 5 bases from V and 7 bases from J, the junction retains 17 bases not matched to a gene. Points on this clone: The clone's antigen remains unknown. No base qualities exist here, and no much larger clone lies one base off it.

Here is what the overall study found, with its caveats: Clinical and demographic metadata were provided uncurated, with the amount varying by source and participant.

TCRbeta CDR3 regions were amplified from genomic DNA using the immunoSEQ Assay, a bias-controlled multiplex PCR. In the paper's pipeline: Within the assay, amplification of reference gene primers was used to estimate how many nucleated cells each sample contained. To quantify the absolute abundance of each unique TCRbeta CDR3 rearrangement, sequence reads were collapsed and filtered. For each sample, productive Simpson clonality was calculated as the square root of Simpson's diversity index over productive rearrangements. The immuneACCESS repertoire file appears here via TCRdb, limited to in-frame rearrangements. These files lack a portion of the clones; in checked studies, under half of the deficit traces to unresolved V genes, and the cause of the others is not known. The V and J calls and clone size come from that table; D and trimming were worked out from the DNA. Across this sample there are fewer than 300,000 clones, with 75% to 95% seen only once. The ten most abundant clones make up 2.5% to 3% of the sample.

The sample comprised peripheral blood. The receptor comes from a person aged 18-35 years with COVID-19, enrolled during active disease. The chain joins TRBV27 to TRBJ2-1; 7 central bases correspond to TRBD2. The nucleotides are TGTGCCAGCAGTCACCCCCGGAGCGGGATCGATGGGAATGAGCAGTTCTTC. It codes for CASSHPRSGIDGNEQFF.